What follows are 12 T cell receptor beta chains derived from one specimen sequenced in a study of cytomegalovirus exposure and HLA in healthy donors. PCR amplification relied on 60 Vbeta primers (plus 13 Jbeta primers). Only in-frame clones appear in the TCRdb table, and some are missing; sequencing was by immunoSEQ multiplex PCR. The sample yields about 150,000 clones, roughly three quarters seen once. The sequencing sample was made of PBMCs. The receptors derive from a man aged 30 to 39 in good health and CMV-seropositive.

This clone was seen only once. V gene TRBV7-5 combines with J gene TRBJ1-1. TRBV7-5 is described as a pseudogene. CDR3 length equals 16 residues. The CDR3 sequence: CARTLRETAPNTEAFF. CDR3 nucleotide sequence: TGTGCCAGAACCCTGCGGGAAACGGCTCCGAACACTGAAGCTTTCTTT.

The CDR3 protein is CASSGQENTLNTEAFF. CDR3 DNA: TGCGCCAGCTCGGGACAGGAGAATACCTTGAACACTGAAGCTTTCTTT. The chain uses TRBV23-1 and TRBJ1-1; 8 bases fit TRBD1. TRBV23-1 is an ORF; its function is uncertain. Trimming at V came to 8 bases and at J to 0 bases, leaving 11 bases not matched to a gene. This CDR3 contains 16 residues.

J is TRBJ1-2 and V is TRBV5-1; the D gene is possibly TRBD1 (6 bases). Deletions cut 4 bases from V and 2 bases from J, with 18 bases between. The CDR3 consists of 16 residues. CDR1 SGHRS and CDR2 YFSETQ come from the germline V gene. CDR3 sequence reads: CASSPDGRGSNYGYTF. The CDR3 DNA reads TGCGCCAGCAGCCCGGATGGCAGGGGATCCAACTATGGCTACACCTTC.

This clone was picked up a small number of times. In DNA form, the CDR3 reads TGCAGCTCAAGGACAGGCTGGAACACTGAAGCTTTCTTT. Translated, it gives CSSRTGWNTEAFF. The J gene is TRBJ1-1, the V gene TRBV29-1, with 7 bases fitting TRBD1. Germline CDR1 and CDR2: SQVTM and ANQGSEA. This CDR3 contains 13 residues. V dropped 8 bases and J dropped 1; count of bases not matched to a gene: 7.

The CDR3 nucleotides are TGTGCCAGCAGCCCGAACAGGGGTGGCTACACCTTC. Translation gives CASSPNRGGYTF. This sequence joins TRBV28 and TRBJ1-2, with 7 bases matching TRBD1. Germline V gene sequence: CDR1 MDHEN, CDR2 SYDVKM. CDR3 size: 12 residues. The V and J ends lost 6 bases and 7 bases, in that order; junction bases with no gene match: 5.

The chain carries TRBV7-9 and TRBJ2-7; TRBD2 matches at 9 bases. With V trimmed by 5 bases and J by 5 bases, 4 bases remained unmatched. The germline V gene encodes CDR1 SEHNR and CDR2 FQNEAQ (reference sequence). The CDR3 is 13 residues long. This CDR3 reads CASSRGLANEQYF. The CDR3 bases are TGTGCCAGCAGCCGCGGACTAGCGAACGAGCAGTACTTC.

This clone showed up just a few times. The chain couples TRBV29-1 to TRBJ2-3, with 8 bases aligning to TRBD1. Per germline, CDR1 SQVTM and CDR2 ANQGSEA. The CDR3 spans 13 residues. V was clipped by 7 bases and J by 7 bases; unmatched bases: 10. CDR3 bases: TGCAGCGCCCAGGACAGGGTAGGAAATACGCAGTATTTT. This gives the protein CSAQDRVGNTQYF.

The table lists this clone with a count of one. The V and J genes are TRBV6-6 and TRBJ1-1; no definite D call. CDR3 length: 14 amino acids. Germline values: CDR1 MNHNY, CDR2 SVGAGI (reference sequence). V was pared by 0 bases and J by 1 base, with 6 bases between. The CDR3 sequence is CASSYSEGNTEAFF. CDR3 DNA sequence: TGTGCCAGCAGTTACTCTGAGGGGAACACTGAAGCTTTCTTT.

V usage is TRBV28 and J usage is TRBJ2-7; D unresolved. Looked up from germline, CDR1 is MDHEN and CDR2 is SYDVKM. The V end was cut by 6 bases, the J end by 2 bases, with 11 bases between. There are 13 residues in the CDR3. As DNA, the CDR3 is TGTGCCAGCAGCCAGAATGGGCCCTACGAGCAGTACTTC. As protein: CASSQNGPYEQYF.

The rearrangement joins TRBV9 to TRBJ2-3; D possibly corresponds to TRBD1 (5 bases). The germline V and J ends were trimmed by 4 bases and 0 bases, with 18 bases remaining between them. CDR1 and CDR2 (germline): SGDLS, YYNGEE. The CDR3 spans 17 residues. The DNA for the CDR3 is TGTGCCAGCAGCCCTCGGAGCGTGGGGCCGAGCACAGATACGCAGTATTTT. Translation gives CASSPRSVGPSTDTQYF. Based on the CDR3 plus reference TRBV9 and TRBJ2-3, the full variable domain is DSGVTQTPKHLITATGQRVTLRCSPRSGDLSVYWYQQSLDQGLQFLIQYYNGEERAKGNILERFSAQQFPDLHSELNLSSLELGDSALYFCASSPRSVGPSTDTQYFGPGTRLTVL.

The rearrangement uses TRBV6-1 and TRBJ2-7, with 9 bases identical to TRBD1. The germline CDR1 and CDR2 sequences are MNHNS and SASEGT. The trim removed 7 bases at V and 4 bases at J, leaving 11 bases unmatched. This CDR3 contains 15 residues. Written as DNA, the CDR3 is TGTGCCAGCAACCAACAGGGGGCGAGAAGGTACGAGCAGTACTTC. This encodes CASNQQGARRYEQYF.

This clone appeared a single time. The J gene is TRBJ1-2, the V gene TRBV25-1; tentative D call: TRBD1 (5 bases). The CDR3 contains 12 residues. CDR1 is MGHDK and CDR2 is SYGVNS in the germline V gene. Deletions cut 4 bases from V and 10 bases from J, with 13 bases between. As DNA, the CDR3 is TGTGCCAGCAGTGCACGGGCCGGACACTACACCTTC. This codes for CASSARAGHYTF.